This passage covers 24 T cell receptor beta chains from one sample sequenced in a study of T cells expressing NK-cell markers. No DNA is given; TCRdb re-called the 5' RACE reads and lists each CDR3 protein once. The repertoire shows fewer than 200,000 distinct CDR3 sequences; the top ten hold 18%. The sequenced material came from blood T cells: a sorted CD56 or NKG2C T cell subset, CD4+ or CD8+ T cells, or bulk PBMC T cells (not recorded which). All receptors come from a woman between 18 and 70 years old in good health.

The V and J genes are TRBV4-1 and TRBJ1-3; TCRdb names TRBD1, which stays unverified in the absence of DNA. The CDR3 spans 13 residues. Per the germline V gene, CDR1 is MGHRA and CDR2 is YSYEKL. The CDR3 protein is CASSRDIQNTIYF.

J is TRBJ2-3 and V is TRBV5-6; TCRdb indicates TRBD2, and absent DNA this call remains unverified. The CDR3 is 17 residues long. The germline V gene encodes CDR1 SGHDT and CDR2 YYEEEE. The CDR3 is CASSPRPGGARTDTQYF.

This sequence joins TRBV7-2 and TRBJ2-5; TCRdb returns TRBD1, unconfirmable since there is no DNA. Germline CDR1 is SGHTA and CDR2 is FQGNSA. The CDR3 extends over 16 amino acids. The CDR3 here is CASSLAGPARGETQYF.

The chain employs TRBV2 and TRBJ1-5; without DNA, the TCRdb call of TRBD1 cannot be checked. Germline-derived CDR1 and CDR2 are SNHLY and FYNNEI. CDR3 size: 13 residues. CDR3 sequence: CASSFDRSQPQHF.

V and J are TRBV15 and TRBJ1-5. Per the germline V gene, CDR1 is LNHNV and CDR2 is YYDKDF (reference sequence). CDR3 length: 16 amino acids. The CDR3 protein is CATSREIGYSNQPQHF.

The V call is TRBV7-2, the J call TRBJ2-7; the D call of TRBD1 rests on TCRdb alone, since no DNA is present to check it. Germline V gene lookup returns CDR1 SGHTA and CDR2 FQGNSA. CDR3 length: 15 amino acids. CDR3 in amino acids: CASSPNRGGTYEQYF.

The rearrangement joins TRBV7-9 to TRBJ1-2. Germline V gene sequence: CDR1 SEHNR, CDR2 FQNEAQ (reference sequence). CDR3 length: 11 amino acids. The chain's CDR3 is CASSIEGGYTF.

The chain has TRBV5-6 and TRBJ2-7; the TCRdb call, TRBD1, lacks DNA for checking. There are 15 residues in the CDR3. Germline values: CDR1 SGHDT, CDR2 YYEEEE. CDR3 sequence: CASSQGGQVVYEQYF.

V gene TRBV29-1 combines with J gene TRBJ1-5. CDR1 and CDR2 (germline): SQVTM, ANQGSEA. The CDR3 sequence is 13 residues long. CDR3 sequence reads: CSVWENSNQPQHF.

The rearrangement links TRBV5-1 to TRBJ1-1; TCRdb calls TRBD1, which cannot be checked without DNA. This CDR3 spans 14 amino acids. CDR1 is SGHRS, CDR2 YFSETQ, per germline. CDR3 residues: CASSVQGVGTEAFF. The full variable domain, completed using reference TRBV5-1 and TRBJ1-1, is KAGVTQTPRYLIKTRGQQVTLSCSPISGHRSVSWYQQTPGQGLQFLFEYFSETQRNKGNFPGRFSGRQFSNSRSEMNVSTLELGDSALYLCASSVQGVGTEAFFGQGTRLTVV.

The gene calls are TRBV11-2 and TRBJ2-3; TCRdb selects TRBD1, and the lack of DNA leaves this call unchecked. CDR1 is SGHAT, CDR2 FQNNGV, per germline. The CDR3 is made up of 16 amino acids. CDR3: CASSPLRGPDTDTQYF.

The gene calls are TRBV10-3 and TRBJ2-2. The CDR3 consists of 16 residues. Germline CDR1 is ENHRY and CDR2 is SYGVKD. The CDR3 sequence is CAISGIEATNTGELFF.

The chain uses TRBV10-3 and TRBJ2-5; the D call from TCRdb, TRBD1, cannot be confirmed without DNA. Germline V gene lookup returns CDR1 ENHRY and CDR2 SYGVKD. The CDR3 sequence is 14 residues long. CDR3 sequence reads: CAISDGQTQETQYF.

The rearrangement links TRBV6-1 to TRBJ1-2. This CDR3 is built from 16 residues. Germline loops: CDR1 MNHNS, CDR2 SASEGT. The CDR3 protein is CASSDPDWEGNYGYTF.

This chain joins TRBV7-3 and TRBJ1-4; absent DNA, TCRdb's TRBD1 call cannot be checked. The CDR3 is 13 amino acids. The germline V gene has CDR1 SGHTA and CDR2 FQGTGA. Here the CDR3 reads CASSSRPTEELFF.

This sequence joins TRBV11-2 and TRBJ1-1; TCRdb proposes TRBD1, but this gene call is untestable without DNA. Germline V gene lookup returns CDR1 SGHAT and CDR2 FQNNGV. The CDR3 extends over 14 amino acids. This CDR3 is CASSPGSYYSEAFF.

The CDR3 sequence: CASSTERLFNEQFF. The rearrangement joins TRBV12-3 or TRBV12-4 to TRBJ2-1. The CDR3 covers 14 residues.

V and J are TRBV5-1 and TRBJ2-1; the TRBD2 assignment by TCRdb is unverifiable without DNA. CDR1 and CDR2 from the germline V gene are SGHRS and YFSETQ. This CDR3 is 14 amino acids long. CDR3 sequence: CASSLFGEGGEQFF.

This chain joins TRBV5-5 and TRBJ2-7; with no DNA, the TCRdb D assignment of TRBD2 cannot be verified. The CDR3 spans 14 residues. CDR1 SGHKS and CDR2 YYEKEE come from the germline V gene (reference sequence). The CDR3 reads CASSLRLATYEQYF.

The J gene is TRBJ2-3, the V gene TRBV7-9; without DNA, the TCRdb call of TRBD2 cannot be checked. The CDR3 is 15 residues long. Germline loops: CDR1 SEHNR, CDR2 FQNEAQ (reference sequence). The CDR3 region is CASSDLLVFLDTQYF.

The chain is built from TRBV10-3 and TRBJ2-2. The CDR3 contains 17 residues. The germline V gene encodes CDR1 ENHRY and CDR2 SYGVKD. CDR3 sequence reads: CASGANLELINTGELFF.

CDR3 sequence: CSARGRTTTRDANTGELFF. This chain links TRBV20-1 with TRBJ2-2; TCRdb picks TRBD2, but there is no DNA to check that call. The CDR3 loop spans 19 amino acids. Germline V lookup: CDR1 DFQATT, CDR2 SNEGSKA (reference sequence).

V and J are TRBV11-2 and TRBJ1-2; TCRdb's D call of TRBD1 is untestable without DNA. Germline-derived CDR1 and CDR2 are SGHAT and FQNNGV. The CDR3 contains 16 residues. CDR3 sequence: CASSRGPGGQSFGYTF.

V is TRBV25-1 and J is TRBJ2-7. The CDR3 spans 13 residues. Looked up from germline, CDR1 is MGHDK and CDR2 is SYGVNS. CDR3 sequence: CASSNAVVLEQYF.